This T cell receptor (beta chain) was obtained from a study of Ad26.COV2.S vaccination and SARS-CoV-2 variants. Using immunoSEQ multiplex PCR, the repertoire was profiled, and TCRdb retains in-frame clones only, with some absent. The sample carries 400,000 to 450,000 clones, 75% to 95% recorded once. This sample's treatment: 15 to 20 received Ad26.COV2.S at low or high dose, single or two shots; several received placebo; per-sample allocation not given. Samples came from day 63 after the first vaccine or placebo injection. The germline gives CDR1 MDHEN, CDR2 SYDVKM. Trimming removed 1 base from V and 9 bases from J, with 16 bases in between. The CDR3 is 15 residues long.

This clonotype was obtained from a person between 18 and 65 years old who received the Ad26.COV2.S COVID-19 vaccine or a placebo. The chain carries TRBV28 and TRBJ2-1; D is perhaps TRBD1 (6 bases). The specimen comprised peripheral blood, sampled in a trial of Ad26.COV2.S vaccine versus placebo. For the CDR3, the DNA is TGTGCCAGCAGTTTATACCTATCAGGGGCCCTTGAGCAGTTCTTC. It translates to CASSLYLSGALEQFF.